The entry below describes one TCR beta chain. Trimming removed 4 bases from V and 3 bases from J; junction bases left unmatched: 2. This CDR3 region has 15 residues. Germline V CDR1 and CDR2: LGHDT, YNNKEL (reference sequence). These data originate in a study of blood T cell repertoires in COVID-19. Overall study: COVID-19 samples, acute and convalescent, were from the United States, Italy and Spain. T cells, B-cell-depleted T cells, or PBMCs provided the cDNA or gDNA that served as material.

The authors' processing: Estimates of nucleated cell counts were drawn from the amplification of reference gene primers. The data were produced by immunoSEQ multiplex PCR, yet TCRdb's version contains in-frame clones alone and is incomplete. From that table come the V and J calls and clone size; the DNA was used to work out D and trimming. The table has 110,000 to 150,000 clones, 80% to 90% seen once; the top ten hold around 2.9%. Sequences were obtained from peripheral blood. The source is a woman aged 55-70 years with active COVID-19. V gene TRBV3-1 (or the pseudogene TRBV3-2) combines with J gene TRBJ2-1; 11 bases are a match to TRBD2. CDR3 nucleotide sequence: TGTGCCAGCAGCCGCACTAGCGGGAGCTACAATGAGCAGTTCTTC. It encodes CASSRTSGSYNEQFF.